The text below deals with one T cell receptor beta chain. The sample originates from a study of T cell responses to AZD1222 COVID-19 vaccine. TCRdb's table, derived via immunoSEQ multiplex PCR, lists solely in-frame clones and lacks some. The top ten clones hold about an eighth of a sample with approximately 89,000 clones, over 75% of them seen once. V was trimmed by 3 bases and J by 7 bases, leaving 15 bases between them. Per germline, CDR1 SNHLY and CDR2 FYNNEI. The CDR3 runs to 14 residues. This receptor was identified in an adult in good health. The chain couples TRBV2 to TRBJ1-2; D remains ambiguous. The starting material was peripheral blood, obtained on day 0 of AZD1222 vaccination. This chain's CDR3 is CASSELGSRVGYTF. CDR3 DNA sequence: TGTGCCAGCAGTGAGTTGGGTTCCAGAGTTGGCTACACCTTC.